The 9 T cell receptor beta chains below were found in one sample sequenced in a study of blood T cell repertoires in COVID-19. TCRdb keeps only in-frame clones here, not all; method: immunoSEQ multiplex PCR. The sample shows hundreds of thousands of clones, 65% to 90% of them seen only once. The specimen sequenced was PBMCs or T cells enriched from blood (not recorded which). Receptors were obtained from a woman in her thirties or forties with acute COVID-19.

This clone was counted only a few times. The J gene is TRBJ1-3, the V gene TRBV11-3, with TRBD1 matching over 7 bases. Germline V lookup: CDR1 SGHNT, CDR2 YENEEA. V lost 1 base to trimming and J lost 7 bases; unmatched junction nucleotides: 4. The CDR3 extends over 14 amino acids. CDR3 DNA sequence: TGTGCCAGCAGCTTAGTTCCGACAGGGAACACCATATATTTT. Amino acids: CASSLVPTGNTIYF.

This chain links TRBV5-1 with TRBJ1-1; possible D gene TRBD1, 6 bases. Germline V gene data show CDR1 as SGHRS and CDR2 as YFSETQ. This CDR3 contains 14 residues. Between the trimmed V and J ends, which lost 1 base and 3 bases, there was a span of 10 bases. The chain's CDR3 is CASSLTGGDTEAFF. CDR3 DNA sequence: TGCGCCAGCAGCTTGACGGGGGGCGACACTGAAGCTTTCTTT.

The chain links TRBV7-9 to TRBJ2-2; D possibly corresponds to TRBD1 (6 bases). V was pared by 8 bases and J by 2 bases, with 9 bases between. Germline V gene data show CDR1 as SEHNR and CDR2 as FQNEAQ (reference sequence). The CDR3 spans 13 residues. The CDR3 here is CASRDTNTGELFF. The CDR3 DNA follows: TGTGCCAGCCGGGACACCAACACCGGGGAGCTGTTTTTT.

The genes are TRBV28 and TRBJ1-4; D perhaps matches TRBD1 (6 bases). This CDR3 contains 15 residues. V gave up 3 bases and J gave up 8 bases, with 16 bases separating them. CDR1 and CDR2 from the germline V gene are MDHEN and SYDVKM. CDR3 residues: CASSLGDTRGEKLFF. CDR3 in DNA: TGTGCCAGCAGTTTGGGGGACACCAGGGGAGAAAAACTGTTTTTT.

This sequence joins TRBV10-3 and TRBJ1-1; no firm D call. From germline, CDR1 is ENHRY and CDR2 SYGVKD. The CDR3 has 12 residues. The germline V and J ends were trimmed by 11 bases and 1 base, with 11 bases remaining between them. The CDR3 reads CASRVGNTEAFF. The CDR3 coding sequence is TGTGCCTCCCGGGTCGGGAACACTGAAGCTTTCTTT.

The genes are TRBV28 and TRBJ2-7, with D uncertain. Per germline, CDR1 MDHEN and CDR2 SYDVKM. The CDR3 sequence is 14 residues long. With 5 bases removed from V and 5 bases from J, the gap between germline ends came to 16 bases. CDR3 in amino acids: CASSPPVQVHEQYF. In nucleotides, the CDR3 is TGTGCCAGCAGTCCCCCCGTGCAGGTCCACGAGCAGTACTTC.

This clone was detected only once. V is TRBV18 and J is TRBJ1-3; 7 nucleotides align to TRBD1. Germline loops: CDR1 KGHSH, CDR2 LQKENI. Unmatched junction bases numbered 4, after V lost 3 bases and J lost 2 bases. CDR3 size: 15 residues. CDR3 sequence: CASSPTGDPGNTIYF. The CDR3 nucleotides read TGTGCCAGCTCACCCACAGGGGATCCTGGAAACACCATATATTTT.

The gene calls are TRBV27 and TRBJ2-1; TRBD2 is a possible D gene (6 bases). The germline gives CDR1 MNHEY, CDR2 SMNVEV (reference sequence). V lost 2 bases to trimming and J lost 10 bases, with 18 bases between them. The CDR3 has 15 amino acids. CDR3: CASSLLPGTLGEQFF. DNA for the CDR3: TGTGCCAGCAGTTTACTGCCTGGGACTTTGGGGGAGCAGTTCTTC.

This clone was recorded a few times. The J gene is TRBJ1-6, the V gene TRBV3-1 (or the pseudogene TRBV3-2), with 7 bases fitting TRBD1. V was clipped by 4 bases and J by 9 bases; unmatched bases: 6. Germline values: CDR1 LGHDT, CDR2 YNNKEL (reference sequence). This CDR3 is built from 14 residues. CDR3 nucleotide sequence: TGTGCCAGCAGCCTGGCCCCAGGGGGTTCACCCCTCCACTTT. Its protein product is CASSLAPGGSPLHF.